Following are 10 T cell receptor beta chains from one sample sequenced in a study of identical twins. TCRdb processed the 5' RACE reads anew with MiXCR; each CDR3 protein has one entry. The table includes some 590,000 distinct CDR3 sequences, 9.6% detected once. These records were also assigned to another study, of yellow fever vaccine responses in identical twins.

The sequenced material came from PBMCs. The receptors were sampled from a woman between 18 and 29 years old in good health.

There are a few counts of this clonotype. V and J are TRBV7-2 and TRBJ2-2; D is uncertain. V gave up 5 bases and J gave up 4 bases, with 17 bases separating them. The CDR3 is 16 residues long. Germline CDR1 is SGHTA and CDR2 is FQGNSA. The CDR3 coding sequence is TGTGCCAGCAGCCACGATGGGCGGCAACTCACCGGGGAGCTGTTTTTT. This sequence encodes CASSHDGRQLTGELFF.

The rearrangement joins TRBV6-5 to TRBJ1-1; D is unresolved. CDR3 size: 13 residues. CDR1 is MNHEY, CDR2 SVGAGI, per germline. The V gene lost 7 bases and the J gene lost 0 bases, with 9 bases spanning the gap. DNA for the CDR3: TGTGCCAGCATTAGGTCAATGAACACTGAAGCTTTCTTT. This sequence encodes CASIRSMNTEAFF.

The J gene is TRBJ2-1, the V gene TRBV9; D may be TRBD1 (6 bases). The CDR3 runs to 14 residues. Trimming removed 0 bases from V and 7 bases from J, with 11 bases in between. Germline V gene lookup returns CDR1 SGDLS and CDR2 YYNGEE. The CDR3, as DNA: TGTGCCAGCAGCGTAGGGAACAGGGTTAATGAGCAGTTCTTC. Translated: CASSVGNRVNEQFF.

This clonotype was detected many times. As DNA, the CDR3 is TGTGCCAGCAGAGCGTTTTATAGCGGGATCATAAGGAATGAGCAGTTCTTC. Its protein is CASRAFYSGIIRNEQFF. V usage is TRBV6-1 and J usage is TRBJ2-1, with 8 bases identical to TRBD2. CDR1 MNHNS and CDR2 SASEGT come from the germline V gene. This CDR3 contains 17 residues. Trimming took 6 bases from V and 7 from J; bases not matched to a gene: 17.

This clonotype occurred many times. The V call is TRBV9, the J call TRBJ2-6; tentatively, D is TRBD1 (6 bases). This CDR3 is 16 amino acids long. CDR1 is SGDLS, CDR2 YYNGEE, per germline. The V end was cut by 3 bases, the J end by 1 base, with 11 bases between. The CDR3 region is CASSAYQGSGANVLTF. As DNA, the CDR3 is TGTGCCAGCAGCGCCTATCAGGGGTCTGGGGCCAACGTCCTGACTTTC. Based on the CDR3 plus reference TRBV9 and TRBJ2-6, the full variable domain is DSGVTQTPKHLITATGQRVTLRCSPRSGDLSVYWYQQSLDQGLQFLIQYYNGEERAKGNILERFSAQQFPDLHSELNLSSLELGDSALYFCASSAYQGSGANVLTFGAGSRLTVL.

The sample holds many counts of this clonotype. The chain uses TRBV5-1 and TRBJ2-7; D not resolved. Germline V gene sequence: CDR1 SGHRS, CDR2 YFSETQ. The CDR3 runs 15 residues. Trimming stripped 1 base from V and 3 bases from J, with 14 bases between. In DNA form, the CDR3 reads TGCGCCAGCAGCTTGCGACAAGGGATGTTCTACGAGCAGTACTTC. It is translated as CASSLRQGMFYEQYF.

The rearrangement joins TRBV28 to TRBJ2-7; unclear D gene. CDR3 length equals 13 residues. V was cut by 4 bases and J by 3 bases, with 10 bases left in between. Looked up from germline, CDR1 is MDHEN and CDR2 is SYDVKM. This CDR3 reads CASSSPDFYEQYF. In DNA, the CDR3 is TGTGCCAGCAGTTCCCCCGACTTCTACGAGCAGTACTTC.

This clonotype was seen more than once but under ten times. Here the CDR3 DNA reads TGTGCCATCAGGGGTTTCCCCGACCAAGAGACCCAGTACTTC. It specifies CAIRGFPDQETQYF. This chain links TRBV10-3 with TRBJ2-5; D call uncertain. The V end lost 6 bases, the J end lost 0 bases, and 11 bases lay between the germline ends. The CDR3 has 14 residues. Germline CDR1 and CDR2: ENHRY and SYGVKD.

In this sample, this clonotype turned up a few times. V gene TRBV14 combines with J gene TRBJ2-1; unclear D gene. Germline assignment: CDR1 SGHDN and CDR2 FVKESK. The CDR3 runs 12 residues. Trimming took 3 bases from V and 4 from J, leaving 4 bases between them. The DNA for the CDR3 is TGTGCCAGCAGCCACCTATACAATGAGCAGTTCTTC. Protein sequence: CASSHLYNEQFF.

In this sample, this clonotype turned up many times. Here the CDR3 DNA reads TGTGCCAGCAGTTCGGGGACCCCGGGCACCGGGGAGCTGTTTTTT. It encodes CASSSGTPGTGELFF. The chain has TRBV7-2 and TRBJ2-2; either TRBD1 or TRBD2 may supply D (5 bases each). Trimming cost V 6 bases and J 4 bases, with 15 bases left between them. CDR1 and CDR2 from the germline V gene are SGHTA and FQGNSA. This CDR3 is 15 amino acids long.